This TCR beta chain was sequenced in a study of CD8+ T cells in alopecia areata. Turning to the study itself: Oral tofacitinib (5 to 10 mg twice daily) was administered to treated patients. Study results and limitations: Patients displayed less clarity in TCR sharing than mice, a finding possibly related to HLA. The treated group had a single nonresponder, limiting CD8+ expansion-response conclusions. Scalp clonality, together with expanded CD8+ clones among the top 100, fell significantly with tofacitinib.

RNA extraction was followed by reverse transcription into cDNA, which acted as the sequencing template. TCRdb's table, derived via immunoSEQ multiplex PCR, lists solely in-frame clones and lacks some. Among approximately 210,000 clones listed, over 60% were seen once. CDR1 and CDR2 from the germline V gene are SGHRS and YFSETQ. Trimming left V 0 bases short and J 5 bases short, with 10 bases between. The CDR3 is 14 amino acids. The treatment: oral pan-JAK inhibitor, 5-10 mg twice daily. This clone was seen more than once but under ten times. Antigen: not known. The source of this sequence is a human donor with alopecia areata. The J gene is TRBJ2-3, the V gene TRBV5-1; D call uncertain. The specimen was CD4+ T cells sorted from blood, collected at week 4, from a patient treated with tofacitinib. CDR3 DNA sequence: TGCGCCAGCAGCTTGGACGGGTTGGGAGATACGCAGTATTTT. Its translation is CASSLDGLGDTQYF.